This T cell receptor beta chain was identified in a study of T cells after yellow fever vaccination. Study-wide context: Fractions of low cell number were prepared using SMART-Seq v4 Ultra Low Input. General study results and limits: Reappearance after the booster was seen for most primary-vaccination clones, at 95% to 96% CD4 and around 88% CD8. Clonotypes appearing in both CD4 and CD8 compartments existed, and their share was small.

Synthesis of TCR cDNA relied on 5'RACE template switching, which attached a universal primer site and UMIs. TCRdb processed the 5' RACE reads anew with MiXCR; each CDR3 protein has one entry. The data contain more than 450,000 distinct CDR3 sequences, around a fifth of them singletons. Concerning this clonotype itself: Its matching antigen is unknown.

The TCR was taken from a man aged 18 to 29 who received the YFV17D yellow fever vaccine. The sample was PBMCs, taken approximately 22 days after the first yellow fever vaccination.

As DNA, the CDR3 is TGCAGTGCGGCGGGGGGCACAGATACGCAGTATTTT. Protein sequence: CSAAGGTDTQYF. The J gene is TRBJ2-3, the V gene TRBV20-1, with 7 positions matching TRBD2. This CDR3 has 12 residues. J gave up 1 base and V 6 bases, and 1 base lay outside the gene matches. The germline V gene encodes CDR1 DFQATT and CDR2 SNEGSKA (reference sequence).